Listed here is a single T cell receptor beta chain. Its binding antigen is unknown. Per-nucleotide qualities are absent, and no much larger clonotype sits a single base away. This entry comes from a study of shared clonotypes between healthy human individuals (dated by TCRdb to the early 2020s). About the full investigation: The cohort included three men and a couple of women between 18 and 49 years of age. For each donor, three plates each were used for CD4 naive and CD4 memory, two plates were used for CD8 naive, and one plate was used for CD8 memory. To estimate repertoire size and how much clonotype sharing occurs between individuals, the study deeply sequenced the blood TCR repertoires of about five healthy adults. Different laboratories and diverse techniques were used to prepare libraries and sequence TCR repertoires, to increase sequencing depth and limit assay-specific biases. Between about 0.8 and 9 billion PBMCs per donor were obtained by leukapheresis. Broader findings and caveats from the paper: Sampling was restricted to blood, and TCR repertoires in tissue are likely to differ from TCR repertoires in blood. Compared with non-shared clonotypes, clonotypes shared by all four sorted-subset donors had higher generation probabilities. Based on pairwise subsampling, the degree of clonotype sharing among donors was expected to be affected by sequencing depth. The genetic and exposure-history diversity represented was limited by the small number of donors. Across a handful of donors, around 5.4% of naive CD4, approximately 3.6% of naive CD8, around 2.5% of memory CD4, and 0.4% of memory CD8 clonotypes were shared. Naive subsets generally had larger estimated clonotype richness than memory subsets. Even with the large sequencing depth, rarefaction of the sorted-subset datasets indicated that sequencing was incomplete.

TCR CDR3 regions were amplified from genomic DNA by multiplex PCR using the deep immunoSEQ assay. Genomic DNA extracted from each cell subset was distributed evenly over all wells of several immunoSEQ 96-well plates, and each plate served as one replicate. Each replicate PCR for sorted subsets received 200 ng genomic DNA, equal to about 30,000 T cell genomes. The purified libraries were quantified using a Qubit 3.0 fluorometer, sized with a Bioanalyzer 2100, and then quantified again using the KAPA Library Quantification kit. Every immunoSEQ 96-well plate was sequenced on a separate single-read 150-cycle Illumina NextSeq 550 flow cell. Regarding the original processing steps: Because the immunoSEQ output held only junctional sequences and lacked quality scores, the filtering could not match the filtering applied to full-length reads. To assign V/J genes and CDR3, sequences were annotated using PyIR, a Python wrapper for IgBLAST v1.9, with IMGT germline references. Reads with weak V/J assignments (E-value above 1e-6), missing CDR3, stop codons, out-of-frame junctions, or ambiguous translated residues were removed. V3J clonotypes were defined as sequences sharing an identical inferred V gene, J gene, and CDR3 amino acid sequence. Percentage overlap between repertoires was calculated by dividing the number of shared unique clonotypes by the size of the smaller repertoire. Three approaches were used to assess repertoire richness: RTK rarefaction, the Chao1 estimator, and Recon v2.1 estimates of unobserved clonotypes. OLGA was used to compute generation probabilities for all TCRbeta clonotypes that the gDNA method yielded from a handful of donors. TCRdb obtained this table from immuneACCESS and retained in-frame rearrangements with V and J assigned. These tables miss some clones; where compared with another copy, unresolved V genes account for less than half of the shortfall, and the remainder is unexplained. That table gives V, J and clone size, and the DNA gave D and trimming. The sample contains approximately 350,000 clones, approximately 96% of them found a single time. The ten largest clones represent approximately 0.32% of the sample.

From its cysteine to its phenylalanine, the CDR3 spans 16 amino acids. Solely the CDR3 DNA is kept, with 48 bases framed from the first base. From the germline V gene, CDR1 is MGHRA and CDR2 is YSYEKL. The V end loses 4 bases and the J end loses 7 bases, and a stretch of 20 bases separates them. The donors were healthy, HIV-negative adults with no recently reported acute infections or vaccinations. Every donor was a Caucasian adult residing in Nashville, Tennessee, USA. The CD8 memory samples were a combination of magnetically selected CD45RO+ cells and CCR7-negative CD45RA+ effector memory (TemRA) cells. Blood was obtained by leukapheresis, after which PBMCs were separated by Ficoll-Histopaque density gradient centrifugation and cryopreserved in liquid nitrogen vapor phase. Analytical flow cytometry was used to check the purity and quantity of each magnetically sorted T cell population. Genomic DNA was isolated from each sorted fraction and quantified by UV absorbance on a Nanodrop 2000c.

This receptor was identified in a man aged 30-40 years in good health. The sequenced sample consisted of memory CD8+ T cells sorted from blood. The label giving this sample's cell subset or site can be read as: CD45RO+ cells pooled with CCR7-negative TemRA cells. The chain uses TRBV4-1 and TRBJ2-1; D gene: possibly TRBD1, on 5 matching bases. The CDR3 protein: CASSLYQLRAINEQFF. The DNA is TGCGCCAGCAGCCTCTACCAACTCAGGGCTATAAATGAGCAGTTCTTC.